These 24 T cell receptor beta chains share one sample of origin, sequenced in a study of blood T cell repertoires in COVID-19. TCRdb's copy holds only in-frame clones and misses some; the assay was immunoSEQ multiplex PCR. Among approximately 350,000 clones listed, 89% were seen once. Sequenced material: peripheral blood. The receptors originated from a woman in her twenties or thirties with COVID-19, enrolled during active disease.

This rearrangement joins TRBV5-6 to TRBJ2-3, with 7 bases fitting TRBD1. The V gene's germline CDR1 is SGHDT and CDR2 YYEEEE. The CDR3 is 14 residues long. J was trimmed by 3 bases and V by 4 bases; bases with no gene match: 5. The CDR3 reads CASSTDRETDTQYF. The CDR3 nucleotides are TGTGCCAGCAGCACCGACAGGGAGACAGATACGCAGTATTTT.

This clone was observed a single time. V is TRBV6-2 or TRBV6-3 and J is TRBJ1-6; D is unclear. CDR1 and CDR2 from the germline V gene are MNHEY and SVGEGT. V lost 2 bases, J lost 2 bases, and 13 bases lay in between. CDR3 length equals 17 residues. Here the CDR3 reads CASSYDQAVPYNSPLHF. The CDR3 nucleotides are TGTGCCAGCAGTTACGACCAGGCCGTGCCCTATAATTCACCCCTCCACTTT.

V and J are TRBV19 and TRBJ1-2; 12 positions match TRBD1. Germline V gene data show CDR1 as LNHDA and CDR2 as SQIVND (reference sequence). With 3 bases clipped from V and 3 bases from J, the junction kept 8 bases outside the gene matches. This CDR3 comprises 17 residues. CDR3 nucleotide sequence: TGTGCCAGTAGTATCGGGACAGGGGGCCCCCCGTACTATGGCTACACCTTC. The encoded protein is CASSIGTGGPPYYGYTF.

The chain's CDR3 is CASSPRQGVDEQFF. CDR3 in DNA: TGTGCCAGCTCACCGAGACAGGGGGTTGATGAGCAGTTCTTC. This chain uses TRBV18 with TRBJ2-1; TRBD1 matches 9 bases. CDR3 length equals 14 residues. Losses at the gene ends were 3 bases for V and 8 bases for J; bases not matched to a gene: 5. CDR1 is KGHSH and CDR2 is LQKENI in the germline V gene.

This clone showed up just a few times. The chain combines TRBV5-1 with TRBJ1-1; TRBD1 matches 8 bases. J gave up 4 bases and V 5 bases, and 4 bases lay outside the gene matches. Germline CDR1 SGHRS, CDR2 YFSETQ. This CDR3 region has 13 residues. CDR3 in DNA: TGCGCCAGCAGGGGGACAGGTCGCACTGAAGCTTTCTTT. Protein sequence: CASRGTGRTEAFF.

This clone was found once. The CDR3 loop is CASSPQEGSYEQYF. The CDR3 DNA reads TGTGCCAGCTCACCACAAGAGGGTTCCTACGAGCAGTACTTC. V usage is TRBV18 and J usage is TRBJ2-7; D is perhaps TRBD2 (5 bases). This CDR3 has 14 amino acids. Germline CDR1 is KGHSH and CDR2 is LQKENI. V was pared by 1 base and J by 1 base, with 8 bases between.

The V and J genes are TRBV9 and TRBJ1-1, with 8 bases aligning to TRBD1. Trimming at V came to 3 bases and at J to 1 base, leaving 5 bases not matched to a gene. Germline CDR1 is SGDLS and CDR2 is YYNGEE. This CDR3 is 15 amino acids long. CDR3 sequence reads: CASSEEGTGNTEAFF. DNA of the CDR3: TGTGCCAGCAGCGAGGAGGGGACAGGGAACACTGAAGCTTTCTTT. The full variable domain, completed using reference TRBV9 and TRBJ1-1, is DSGVTQTPKHLITATGQRVTLRCSPRSGDLSVYWYQQSLDQGLQFLIQYYNGEERAKGNILERFSAQQFPDLHSELNLSSLELGDSALYFCASSEEGTGNTEAFFGQGTRLTVV.

The count of this clone is one. The V call is TRBV28, the J call TRBJ1-1; the D is unclear. This CDR3 region has 12 residues. V was pared by 6 bases and J by 1 base, with 6 bases between. Germline CDR1 MDHEN, CDR2 SYDVKM. The CDR3: CASRYRNTEAFF. DNA of the CDR3: TGTGCCAGCAGGTACAGGAACACTGAAGCTTTCTTT.

In DNA form, the CDR3 reads TGTGCCAGCAGCTTAGCCCCCCTTATACTGGACAGGGATTGGGAGACCCAGTACTTC. Residues: CASSLAPLILDRDWETQYF. The gene calls are TRBV7-9 and TRBJ2-5; 8 bases fit TRBD1. Losses at the gene ends were 0 bases for V and 5 bases for J; bases not matched to a gene: 17. This CDR3 spans 19 amino acids. Germline values: CDR1 SEHNR, CDR2 FQNEAQ (reference sequence).

This chain uses TRBV10-3 with TRBJ1-6; 8 bases agree with TRBD1. CDR1 is ENHRY, CDR2 SYGVKD, per germline. V was clipped by 3 bases and J by 9 bases; unmatched bases: 25. The CDR3 is made up of 21 amino acids. The CDR3 reads CAISERGVRQGASALISPLHF. CDR3 sequence (DNA): TGTGCCATCAGTGAAAGAGGGGTGAGGCAGGGGGCCTCGGCCTTAATTTCACCCCTCCACTTT.

This clone is a singleton in its sample. J is TRBJ2-1 and V is TRBV28, with TRBD2 matching 12 bases. The CDR3 runs 17 residues. CDR1 is MDHEN and CDR2 is SYDVKM in the germline V gene. Trimming took 6 bases from V and 5 from J; bases not matched to a gene: 11. CDR3: CASSPGTSGLGDNEQFF. In nucleotides, the CDR3 is TGTGCCAGCAGCCCTGGGACTAGCGGGCTGGGTGACAATGAGCAGTTCTTC.

The table lists this clone with a few counts. This chain joins TRBV18 and TRBJ2-3; TRBD2 agrees at 14 bases. J was trimmed by 7 bases and V by 3 bases; bases with no gene match: 3. Germline V gives CDR1 KGHSH, CDR2 LQKENI. CDR3 length equals 15 residues. CDR3 nucleotide sequence: TGTGCCAGCTCACCTGGGACTAGCGGGAGAAATACGCAGTATTTT. Its translation: CASSPGTSGRNTQYF.

The chain combines TRBV7-8 with TRBJ2-5; 7 bases agree with TRBD2. The CDR3 spans 16 residues. Germline CDR1 is SGHVS and CDR2 is FQNEAQ. V trimming: 4 bases; J trimming: 0 bases; junction bases outside the gene matches: 8. The CDR3 here is CASSWGGTEYQETQYF. Here the CDR3 DNA reads TGTGCCAGCAGCTGGGGGGGGACTGAGTACCAAGAGACCCAGTACTTC.

The V gene is TRBV2, the J gene TRBJ2-1; 8 bases match TRBD1. The CDR3 sequence is 16 residues long. Germline CDR1 reads SNHLY; CDR2 reads FYNNEI. The V and J ends lost 5 bases and 0 bases, in that order; junction bases with no gene match: 6. DNA for the CDR3: TGTGCCAGCAGTTCCCCACAGGGGGGCTCCTACAATGAGCAGTTCTTC. Amino acid sequence: CASSSPQGGSYNEQFF. Looking up the rest from reference TRBV2 and TRBJ2-1 gives the full variable domain: EPEVTQTPSHQVTQMGQEVILRCVPISNHLYFYWYRQILGQKVEFLVSFYNNEISEKSEIFDDQFSVERPDGSNFTLKIRSTKLEDSAMYFCASSSPQGGSYNEQFFGPGTRLTVL.

The V gene is TRBV19, the J gene TRBJ2-5; the match to TRBD2 covers 16 bases. Germline V gene sequence: CDR1 LNHDA, CDR2 SQIVND (reference sequence). Trimming cost V 4 bases and J 4 bases; bases outside gene matches: 9. CDR3 length: 18 amino acids. Here the CDR3 reads CASSKGLAGGPGGETQYF. CDR3 sequence (DNA): TGTGCCAGTAGTAAGGGACTAGCGGGAGGGCCAGGGGGAGAGACCCAGTACTTC.

This clone appeared a single time. The chain has TRBV28 and TRBJ1-1; 7 bases are shared with TRBD1. The CDR3 runs 14 residues. V lost 6 bases to trimming and J lost 8 bases; unmatched junction nucleotides: 12. CDR1 MDHEN and CDR2 SYDVKM come from the germline V gene. This CDR3 reads CASRPGQYTSEAFF. The CDR3 DNA reads TGTGCCAGCAGACCGGGACAGTATACCTCGGAAGCTTTCTTT.

This sequence joins TRBV24-1 and TRBJ2-2; 12 nucleotides agree with TRBD2. The junction had 0 bases not matched to a gene; V was cut back by 7 bases and J by 4 bases. Germline CDR1 KGHDR, CDR2 SFDVKD. The CDR3 sequence is 14 residues long. CDR3 in DNA: TGTGCCACCAGGGGACTAGCGGGCACCGGGGAGCTGTTTTTT. Amino acids: CATRGLAGTGELFF.

The gene calls are TRBV7-9 and TRBJ2-5; D is perhaps TRBD2 (5 bases). Germline V lookup: CDR1 SEHNR, CDR2 FQNEAQ (reference sequence). The ends were cut back, 5 bases at V and 1 base at J, with 11 bases in the middle. The CDR3 sequence is 14 residues long. The CDR3 loop is CASSPEGPQETQYF. CDR3 sequence (DNA): TGTGCCAGCAGCCCCGAGGGTCCCCAAGAGACCCAGTACTTC.

This chain joins TRBV14 and TRBJ2-7, with 8 bases aligning to TRBD1. J gave up 5 bases and V 2 bases, and 8 bases lay outside the gene matches. Germline CDR1 and CDR2: SGHDN and FVKESK. The length of the CDR3 is 15 residues. CDR3 sequence reads: CASSQTGGRRDEQYV. DNA for the CDR3: TGTGCCAGCAGCCAAACAGGGGGAAGGAGAGACGAGCAGTACGTC.

The chain employs TRBV18 and TRBJ1-4; unclear D gene. V was clipped by 1 base and J by 8 bases, with 8 bases between them. Germline V CDR1 and CDR2: KGHSH, LQKENI. CDR3 length: 13 residues. The CDR3 coding sequence is TGTGCCAGCTCACCACGAGGGTCGGAAAAACTGTTTTTT. This gives the protein CASSPRGSEKLFF.

This chain connects TRBV11-3 to TRBJ2-7; 7 bases line up with TRBD2. The CDR3 covers 15 residues. Trimming at V came to 2 bases and at J to 7 bases, leaving 11 bases not matched to a gene. Germline CDR1 reads SGHNT; CDR2 reads YENEEA. CDR3 coding DNA: TGTGCCAGCAGCTTAAGTGCGGGGGTTATTACAGAGCAGTACTTC. It translates to CASSLSAGVITEQYF.

This clone was seen a single time. The J gene is TRBJ2-7, the V gene TRBV5-1, with D tentatively TRBD2 (5 bases). The CDR3 sequence is 15 residues long. Germline V CDR1 and CDR2: SGHRS, YFSETQ. V was shortened by 2 bases and J by 2 bases, with 14 bases between the two germline ends. CDR3 residues: CASSLSPREAYEQYF. The CDR3 coding sequence is TGCGCCAGCAGCTTAAGTCCGAGGGAAGCCTACGAGCAGTACTTC.

This clone came up once. The chain uses TRBV5-1 and TRBJ2-7; D is possibly TRBD2 (5 bases). The CDR3 spans 15 residues. The germline V gene has CDR1 SGHRS and CDR2 YFSETQ. Deletions cut 1 base from V and 1 base from J, with 12 bases between. The CDR3 DNA follows: TGCGCCAGCAGCTTGACCGGCGGGCGGTCCTACGAGCAGTACTTC. Amino acids: CASSLTGGRSYEQYF. The full variable domain, in which reference TRBV5-1 and TRBJ2-7 provide the parts outside the CDR3, is KAGVTQTPRYLIKTRGQQVTLSCSPISGHRSVSWYQQTPGQGLQFLFEYFSETQRNKGNFPGRFSGRQFSNSRSEMNVSTLELGDSALYLCASSLTGGRSYEQYFGPGTRLTVT.

The rearrangement links TRBV6-2 or TRBV6-3 to TRBJ2-3; D is perhaps TRBD1 (6 bases). There are 18 residues in the CDR3. The germline gives CDR1 MNHEY, CDR2 SVGEGT. Between the trimmed V and J ends, which lost 0 bases and 0 bases, there was a span of 16 bases. Written as DNA, the CDR3 is TGTGCCAGCAGTTACTCGGTTCCCTCAGGGGATAGCACAGATACGCAGTATTTT. This codes for CASSYSVPSGDSTDTQYF.